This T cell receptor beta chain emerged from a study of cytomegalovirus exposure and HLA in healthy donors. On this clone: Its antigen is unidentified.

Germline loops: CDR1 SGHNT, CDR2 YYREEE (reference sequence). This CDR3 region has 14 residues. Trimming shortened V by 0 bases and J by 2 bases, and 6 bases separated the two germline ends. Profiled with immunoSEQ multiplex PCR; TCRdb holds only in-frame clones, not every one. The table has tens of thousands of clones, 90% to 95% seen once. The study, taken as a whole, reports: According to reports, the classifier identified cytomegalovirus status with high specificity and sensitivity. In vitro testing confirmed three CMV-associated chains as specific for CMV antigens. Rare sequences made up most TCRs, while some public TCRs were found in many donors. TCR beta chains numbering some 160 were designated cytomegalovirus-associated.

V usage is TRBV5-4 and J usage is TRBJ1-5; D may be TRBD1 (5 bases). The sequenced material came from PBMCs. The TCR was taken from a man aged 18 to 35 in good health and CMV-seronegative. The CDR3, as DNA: TGTGCCAGCAGCTTGGGGGGGGGCAATCAGCCCCAGCATTTT. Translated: CASSLGGGNQPQHF.